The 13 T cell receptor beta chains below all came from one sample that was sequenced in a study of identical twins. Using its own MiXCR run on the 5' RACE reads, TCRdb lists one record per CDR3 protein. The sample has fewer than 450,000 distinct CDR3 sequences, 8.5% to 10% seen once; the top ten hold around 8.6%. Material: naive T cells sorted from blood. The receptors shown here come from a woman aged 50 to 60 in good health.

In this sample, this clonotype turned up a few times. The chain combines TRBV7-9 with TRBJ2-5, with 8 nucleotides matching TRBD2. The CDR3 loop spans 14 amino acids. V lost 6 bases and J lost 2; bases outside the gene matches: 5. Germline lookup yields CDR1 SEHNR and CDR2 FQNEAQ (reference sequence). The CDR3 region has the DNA TGTGCCAGCAGGCCGACTAGCGAACAAGAGACCCAGTACTTC. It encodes CASRPTSEQETQYF.

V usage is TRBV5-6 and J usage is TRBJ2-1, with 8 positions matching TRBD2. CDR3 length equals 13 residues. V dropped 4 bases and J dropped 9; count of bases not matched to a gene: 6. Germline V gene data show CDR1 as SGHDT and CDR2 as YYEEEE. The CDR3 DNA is TGTGCCAGCAGCACGGGACTAGTAGGTGAGCAGTTCTTC. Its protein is CASSTGLVGEQFF.

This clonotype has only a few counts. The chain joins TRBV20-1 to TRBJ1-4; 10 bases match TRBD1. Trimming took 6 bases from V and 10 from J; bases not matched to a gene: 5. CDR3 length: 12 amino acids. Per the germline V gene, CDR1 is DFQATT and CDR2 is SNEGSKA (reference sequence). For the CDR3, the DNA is TGCAGTGCCGCAGGACAGGGGGGAAAACTGTTTTTT. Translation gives CSAAGQGGKLFF.

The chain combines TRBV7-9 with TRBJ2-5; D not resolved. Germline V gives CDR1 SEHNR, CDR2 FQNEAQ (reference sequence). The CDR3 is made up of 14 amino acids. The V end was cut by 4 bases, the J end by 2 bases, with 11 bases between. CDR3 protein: CASSSWKGQETQYF. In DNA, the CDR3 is TGTGCCAGCAGCTCGTGGAAGGGTCAAGAGACCCAGTACTTC.

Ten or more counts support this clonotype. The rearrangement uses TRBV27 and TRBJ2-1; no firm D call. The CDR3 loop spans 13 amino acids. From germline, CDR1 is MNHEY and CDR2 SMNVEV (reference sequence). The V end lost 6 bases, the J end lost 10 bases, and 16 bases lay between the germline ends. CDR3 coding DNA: TGTGCCAGCAGGCCCAACAACGCTAGGGAGCAGTTCTTC. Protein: CASRPNNAREQFF.

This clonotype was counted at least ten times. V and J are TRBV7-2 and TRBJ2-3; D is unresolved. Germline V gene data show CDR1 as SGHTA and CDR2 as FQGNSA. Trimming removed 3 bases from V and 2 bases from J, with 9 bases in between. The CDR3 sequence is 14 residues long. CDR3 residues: CASSLSRTTDTQYF. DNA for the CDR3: TGTGCCAGCAGCTTGTCTAGGACCACAGATACGCAGTATTTT.

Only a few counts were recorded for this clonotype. As DNA, the CDR3 is TGTGCCAGCACCACGGGGGCCGGGGAGCTGTTTTTT. Translated: CASTTGAGELFF. V gene TRBV12-3 or TRBV12-4 combines with J gene TRBJ2-2; D perhaps matches TRBD2 (6 bases). Deletions cut 7 bases from V and 6 bases from J, with 9 bases between. CDR3 length: 12 amino acids.

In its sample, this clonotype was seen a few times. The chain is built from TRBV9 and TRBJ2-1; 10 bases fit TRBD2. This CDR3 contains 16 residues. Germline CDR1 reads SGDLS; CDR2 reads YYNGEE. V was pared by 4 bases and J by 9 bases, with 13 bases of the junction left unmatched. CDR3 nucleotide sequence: TGTGCCAGCAGCCCCCGGGGTAGCGGGAGGTTTTTTGAGCAGTTCTTC. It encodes CASSPRGSGRFFEQFF.

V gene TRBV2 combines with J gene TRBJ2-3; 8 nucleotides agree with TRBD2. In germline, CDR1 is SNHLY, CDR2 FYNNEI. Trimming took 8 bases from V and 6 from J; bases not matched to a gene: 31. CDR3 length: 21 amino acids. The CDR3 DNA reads TGTGCCAGCGACGACGCCCCCGGGACTCCCCAACCCAGCGGGAGTTCTGATACGCAGTATTTT. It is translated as CASDDAPGTPQPSGSSDTQYF.

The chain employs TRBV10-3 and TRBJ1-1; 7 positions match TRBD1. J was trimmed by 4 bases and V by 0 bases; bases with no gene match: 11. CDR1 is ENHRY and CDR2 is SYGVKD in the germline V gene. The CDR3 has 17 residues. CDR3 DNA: TGTGCCATCAGTGAGTCAGACCTTCTACAGGGGACCACTGAAGCTTTCTTT. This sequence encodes CAISESDLLQGTTEAFF.

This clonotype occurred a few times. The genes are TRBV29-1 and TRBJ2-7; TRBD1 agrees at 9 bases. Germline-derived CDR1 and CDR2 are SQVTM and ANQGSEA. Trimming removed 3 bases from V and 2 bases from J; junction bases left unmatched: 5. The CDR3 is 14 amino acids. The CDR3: CSVELGTGPYEQYF. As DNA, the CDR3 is TGCAGCGTTGAGTTGGGGACAGGGCCCTACGAGCAGTACTTC.

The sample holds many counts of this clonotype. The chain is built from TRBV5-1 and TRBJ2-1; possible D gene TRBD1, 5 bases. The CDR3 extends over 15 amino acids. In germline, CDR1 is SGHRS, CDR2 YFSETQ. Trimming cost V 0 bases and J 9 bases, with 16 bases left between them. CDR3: CASSLAARERGEQFF. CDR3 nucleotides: TGCGCCAGCAGCTTGGCTGCCAGGGAAAGGGGTGAGCAGTTCTTC.

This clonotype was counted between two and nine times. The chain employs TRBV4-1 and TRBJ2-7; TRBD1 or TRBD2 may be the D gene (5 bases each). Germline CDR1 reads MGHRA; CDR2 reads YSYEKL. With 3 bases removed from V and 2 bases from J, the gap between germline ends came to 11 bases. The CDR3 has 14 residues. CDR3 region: CASSHGTGTYEQYF. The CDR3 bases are TGCGCCAGCAGCCACGGGACGGGGACCTACGAGCAGTACTTC.